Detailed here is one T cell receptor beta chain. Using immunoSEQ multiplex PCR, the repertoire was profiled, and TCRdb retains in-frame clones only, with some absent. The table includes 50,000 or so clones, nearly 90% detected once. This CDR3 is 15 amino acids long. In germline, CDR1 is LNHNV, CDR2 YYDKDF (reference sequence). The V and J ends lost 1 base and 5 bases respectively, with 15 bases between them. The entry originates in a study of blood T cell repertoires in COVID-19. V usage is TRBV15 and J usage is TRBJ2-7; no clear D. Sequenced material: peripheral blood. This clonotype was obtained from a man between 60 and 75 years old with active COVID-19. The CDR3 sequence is CATSRAGHSLDEQYF. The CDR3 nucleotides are TGTGCCACCAGCAGAGCTGGGCACAGCTTAGACGAGCAGTACTTC.